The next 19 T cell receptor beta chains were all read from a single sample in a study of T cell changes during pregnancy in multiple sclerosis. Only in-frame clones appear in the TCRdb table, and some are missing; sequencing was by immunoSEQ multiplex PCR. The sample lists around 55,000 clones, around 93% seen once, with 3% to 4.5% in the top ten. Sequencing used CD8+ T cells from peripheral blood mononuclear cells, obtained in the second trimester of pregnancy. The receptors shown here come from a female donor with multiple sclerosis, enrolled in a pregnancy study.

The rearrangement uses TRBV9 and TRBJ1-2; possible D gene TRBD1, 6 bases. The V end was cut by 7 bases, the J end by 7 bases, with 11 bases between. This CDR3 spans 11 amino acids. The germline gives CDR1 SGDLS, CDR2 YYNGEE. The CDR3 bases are TGTGCCAGCCTTTCAGGGGTTGGCTACACCTTC. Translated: CASLSGVGYTF. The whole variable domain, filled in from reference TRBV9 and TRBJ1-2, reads DSGVTQTPKHLITATGQRVTLRCSPRSGDLSVYWYQQSLDQGLQFLIQYYNGEERAKGNILERFSAQQFPDLHSELNLSSLELGDSALYFCASLSGVGYTFGSGTRLTVV.

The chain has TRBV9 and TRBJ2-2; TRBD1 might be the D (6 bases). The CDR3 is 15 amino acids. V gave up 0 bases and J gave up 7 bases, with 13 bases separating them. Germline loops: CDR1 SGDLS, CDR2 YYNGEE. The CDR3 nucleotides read TGTGCCAGCAGCGTAGGACAGGAGGTTGTCGGGGAGCTGTTTTTT. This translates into CASSVGQEVVGELFF. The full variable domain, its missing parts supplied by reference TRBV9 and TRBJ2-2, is DSGVTQTPKHLITATGQRVTLRCSPRSGDLSVYWYQQSLDQGLQFLIQYYNGEERAKGNILERFSAQQFPDLHSELNLSSLELGDSALYFCASSVGQEVVGELFFGEGSRLTVL.

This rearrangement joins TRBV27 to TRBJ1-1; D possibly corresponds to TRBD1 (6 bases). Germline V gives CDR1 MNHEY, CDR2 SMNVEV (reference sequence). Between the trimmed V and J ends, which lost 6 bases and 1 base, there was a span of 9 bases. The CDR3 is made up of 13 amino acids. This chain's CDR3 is CASRTGWNTEAFF. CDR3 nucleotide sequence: TGTGCCAGCAGGACAGGTTGGAACACTGAAGCTTTCTTT.

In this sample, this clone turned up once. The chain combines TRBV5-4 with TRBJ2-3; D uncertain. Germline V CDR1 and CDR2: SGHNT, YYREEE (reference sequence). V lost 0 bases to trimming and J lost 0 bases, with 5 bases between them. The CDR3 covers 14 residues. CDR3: CASSLVQSTDTQYF. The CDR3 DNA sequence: TGTGCCAGCAGCTTGGTTCAGAGCACAGATACGCAGTATTTT.

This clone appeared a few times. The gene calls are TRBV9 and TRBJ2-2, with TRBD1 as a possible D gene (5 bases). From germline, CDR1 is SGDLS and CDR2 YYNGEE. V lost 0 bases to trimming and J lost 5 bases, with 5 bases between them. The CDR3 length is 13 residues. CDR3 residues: CASSVEGTGELFF. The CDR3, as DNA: TGTGCCAGCAGCGTAGAGGGGACCGGGGAGCTGTTTTTT.

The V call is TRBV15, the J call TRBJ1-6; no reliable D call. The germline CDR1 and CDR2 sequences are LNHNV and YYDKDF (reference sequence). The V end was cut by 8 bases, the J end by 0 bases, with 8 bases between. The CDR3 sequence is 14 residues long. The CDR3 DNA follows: TGTGCCACCTCGGGGAGCTCCTATAATTCACCCCTCCACTTT. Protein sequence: CATSGSSYNSPLHF.

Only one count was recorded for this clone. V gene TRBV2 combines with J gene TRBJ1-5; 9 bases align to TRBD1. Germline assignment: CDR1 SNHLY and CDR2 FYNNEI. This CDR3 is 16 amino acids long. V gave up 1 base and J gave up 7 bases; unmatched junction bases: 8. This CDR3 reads CASSEGSGQGQQPQHF. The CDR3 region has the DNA TGTGCCAGCAGTGAAGGGTCGGGACAGGGTCAACAGCCCCAGCATTTT.

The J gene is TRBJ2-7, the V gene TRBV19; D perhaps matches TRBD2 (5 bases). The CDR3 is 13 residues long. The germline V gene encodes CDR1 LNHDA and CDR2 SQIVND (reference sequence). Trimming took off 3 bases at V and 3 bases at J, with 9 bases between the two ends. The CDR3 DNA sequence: TGTGCCAGTAGTATCAGACTATTCTACGAGCAGTACTTC. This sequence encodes CASSIRLFYEQYF.

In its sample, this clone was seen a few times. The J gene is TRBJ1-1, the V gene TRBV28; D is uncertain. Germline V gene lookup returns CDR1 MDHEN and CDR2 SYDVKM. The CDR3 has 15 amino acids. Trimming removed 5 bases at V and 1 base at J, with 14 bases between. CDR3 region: CASSRLGSQNTEAFF. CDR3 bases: TGTGCCAGCAGTCGGCTGGGCAGCCAGAACACTGAAGCTTTCTTT.

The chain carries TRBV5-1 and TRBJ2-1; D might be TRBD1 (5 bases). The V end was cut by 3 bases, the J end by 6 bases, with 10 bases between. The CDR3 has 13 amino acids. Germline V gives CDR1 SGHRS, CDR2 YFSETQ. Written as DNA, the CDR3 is TGCGCCAGCAGCTCCACAGGTACCAATGAGCAGTTCTTC. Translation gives CASSSTGTNEQFF.

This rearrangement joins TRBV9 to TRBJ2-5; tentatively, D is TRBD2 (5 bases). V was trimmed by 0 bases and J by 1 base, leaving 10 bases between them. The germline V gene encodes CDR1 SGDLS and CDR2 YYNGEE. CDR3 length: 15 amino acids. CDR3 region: CASSVDGVPQETQYF. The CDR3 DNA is TGTGCCAGCAGCGTAGACGGGGTTCCCCAAGAGACCCAGTACTTC. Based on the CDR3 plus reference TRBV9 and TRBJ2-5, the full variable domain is DSGVTQTPKHLITATGQRVTLRCSPRSGDLSVYWYQQSLDQGLQFLIQYYNGEERAKGNILERFSAQQFPDLHSELNLSSLELGDSALYFCASSVDGVPQETQYFGPGTRLLVL.

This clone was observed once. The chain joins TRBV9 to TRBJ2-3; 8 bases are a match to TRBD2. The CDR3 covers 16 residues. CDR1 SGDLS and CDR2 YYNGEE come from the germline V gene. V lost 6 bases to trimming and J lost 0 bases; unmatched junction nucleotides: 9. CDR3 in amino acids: CASTLGVAGSTDTQYF. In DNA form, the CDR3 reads TGTGCCAGCACCCTTGGGGTAGCGGGAAGCACAGATACGCAGTATTTT.

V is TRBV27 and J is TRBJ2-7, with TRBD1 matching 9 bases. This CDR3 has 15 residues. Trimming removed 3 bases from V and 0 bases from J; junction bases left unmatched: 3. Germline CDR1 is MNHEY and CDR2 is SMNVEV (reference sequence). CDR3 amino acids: CASSLDRGLSYEQYF. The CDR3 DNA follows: TGTGCCAGCAGTTTGGACAGGGGCCTCTCCTACGAGCAGTACTTC.

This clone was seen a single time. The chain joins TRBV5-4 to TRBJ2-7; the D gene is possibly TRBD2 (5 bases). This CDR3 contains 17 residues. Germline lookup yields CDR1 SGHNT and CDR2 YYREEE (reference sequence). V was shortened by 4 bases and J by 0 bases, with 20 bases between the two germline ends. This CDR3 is CASSQDNRTAFSYEQYF. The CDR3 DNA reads TGTGCCAGCAGCCAAGATAATCGGACTGCCTTCTCCTACGAGCAGTACTTC.

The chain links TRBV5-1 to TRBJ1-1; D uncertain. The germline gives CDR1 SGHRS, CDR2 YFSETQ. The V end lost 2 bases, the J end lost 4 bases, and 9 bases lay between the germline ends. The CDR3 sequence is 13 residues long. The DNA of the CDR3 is TGCGCCAGCAGCTTTCAGATCAGCACTGAAGCTTTCTTT. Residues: CASSFQISTEAFF.

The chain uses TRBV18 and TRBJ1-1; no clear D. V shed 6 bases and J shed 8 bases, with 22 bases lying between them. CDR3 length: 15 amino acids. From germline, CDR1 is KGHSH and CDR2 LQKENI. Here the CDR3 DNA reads TGTGCCAGCTCCCCCAAGAAGCGGGGAGGCTTGGAAGCTTTCTTT. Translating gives CASSPKKRGGLEAFF.

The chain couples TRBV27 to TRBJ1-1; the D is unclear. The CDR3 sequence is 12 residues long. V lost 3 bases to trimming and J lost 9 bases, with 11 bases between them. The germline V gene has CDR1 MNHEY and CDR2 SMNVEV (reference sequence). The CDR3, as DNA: TGTGCCAGCAGTTTGAGGCCGTCTCAAGCTTTCTTT. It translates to CASSLRPSQAFF.

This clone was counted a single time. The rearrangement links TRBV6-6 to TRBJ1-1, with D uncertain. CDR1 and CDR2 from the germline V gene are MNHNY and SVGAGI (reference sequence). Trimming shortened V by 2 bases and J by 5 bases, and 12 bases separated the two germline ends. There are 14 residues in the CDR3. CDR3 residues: CASSYDTTGTEAFF. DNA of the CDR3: TGTGCCAGCAGTTACGACACTACGGGGACTGAAGCTTTCTTT.

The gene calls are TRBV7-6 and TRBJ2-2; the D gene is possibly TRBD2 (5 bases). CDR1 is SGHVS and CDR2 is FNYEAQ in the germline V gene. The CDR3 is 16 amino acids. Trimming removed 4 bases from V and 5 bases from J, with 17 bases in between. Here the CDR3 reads CASSSEGGWTTGELFF. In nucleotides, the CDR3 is TGTGCCAGCAGCTCCGAAGGAGGCTGGACGACCGGGGAGCTGTTTTTT.